This entry features one T cell receptor (beta chain) sequence. The antigen remains unidentified. These data come from a study of post-analysis software for immune sequencing data. The wider study: Both relapsing-remitting and secondary progressive multiple sclerosis featured among the disease courses, as did progressive-relapsing multiple sclerosis.

Study-level points and caveats: Those samples that were prepared in the same batch co-clustered strongly by F measure. Higher frequency in patients than in controls was seen for several TRBV segments, with TRBV5-6, TRBV5-1 and TRBV20-1 among them. Among multiple sclerosis patients, normalized Chao1 diversity was significantly below that of controls.

Unique molecular identifiers tagged the TCR beta cDNA libraries. Between roughly 0.9 and 11 million T cells gave rise to around 500,000 cDNA molecules. TCRdb called the PCR reads again in MiXCR, with one record for every CDR3 protein. The table shows more than 450,000 distinct CDR3 sequences, with 34% occurring only once. Trimming stripped 5 bases from V and 2 bases from J, with 9 bases between. This CDR3 contains 13 residues. V and J are TRBV12-3 or TRBV12-4 and TRBJ1-2; D is possibly TRBD1 (6 bases). This sequence was found in a girl aged 2-17 years with multiple sclerosis. Material for sequencing was blood. CDR3 bases: TGTGCCAGCAGTCCAGGGGTGAACTATGGCTACACCTTC. Its translation: CASSPGVNYGYTF.